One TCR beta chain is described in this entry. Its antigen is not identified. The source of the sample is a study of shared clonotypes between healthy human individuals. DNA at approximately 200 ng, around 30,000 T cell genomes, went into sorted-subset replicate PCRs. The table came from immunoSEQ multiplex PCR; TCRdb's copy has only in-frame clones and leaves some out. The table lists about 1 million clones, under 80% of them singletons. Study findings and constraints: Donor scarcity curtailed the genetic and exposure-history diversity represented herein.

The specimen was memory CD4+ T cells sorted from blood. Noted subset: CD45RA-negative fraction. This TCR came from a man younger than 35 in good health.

CDR3 protein: CATSRPGTGYEKLFF. In DNA form, the CDR3 reads TGTGCCACCTCCCGCCCCGGGACAGGGTATGAAAAACTGTTTTTT. J is TRBJ1-4 and V is TRBV28; 9 bases are a match to TRBD1. Germline CDR1 MDHEN, CDR2 SYDVKM. The V gene end was trimmed by 10 bases and the J gene end by 6 bases; junction bases not matched to a gene: 12. The CDR3 runs 15 residues. The variable domain in full, completed from reference TRBV28 and TRBJ1-4, reads DVKVTQSSRYLVKRTGEKVFLECVQDMDHENMFWYRQDPGLGLRLIYFSYDVKMKEKGDIPEGYSVSREKKERFSLILESASTNQTSMYLCATSRPGTGYEKLFFGSGTQLSVL.